What follows is one T cell receptor (beta chain) and its context. Its specificity is not known. The second PCR ran about 6 to 11 cycles with a sample-barcoded 5' primer and J-beta primers. TCRdb fed the 5' RACE reads into MiXCR, producing one record per CDR3 protein. The table lists roughly 800,000 distinct CDR3 sequences, 25% of them singletons. These data are taken from a study of blood T cells in healthy people across ages. The donors, healthy Caucasians from Russia, were aged roughly 6 to 90. Study observations and caveats: Diversity was estimated from one million T cells, and these estimates were considered underestimates. The study found more naive CD4+ cells and higher diversity in long-lived than aged donors.

Germline assignment: CDR1 SGHTA and CDR2 FQGTGA. This CDR3 has 18 amino acids. Trimming cost V 5 bases and J 4 bases; bases outside gene matches: 16. These same records also appear under a second study, on T cells of mothers and their children.

The V call is TRBV7-3, the J call TRBJ2-1; 8 bases are shared with TRBD2. The sequenced material came from blood. The receptor's source is a boy between 10 and 17 years old in good health. Here the CDR3 reads CASSPGGSKSLVYNEQFF. DNA of the CDR3: TGTGCCAGCAGCCCGGGGGGGAGTAAATCGTTGGTATACAATGAGCAGTTCTTC. The whole variable domain, filled in from reference TRBV7-3 and TRBJ2-1, reads GAGVSQTPSNKVTEKGKYVELRCDPISGHTALYWYRQSLGQGPEFLIYFQGTGAADDSGLPNDRFFAVRPEGSVSTLKIQRTERGDSAVYLCASSPGGSKSLVYNEQFFGPGTRLTVL.